The 13 T cell receptor beta chains given below trace back to one sample, sequenced in a study of cytomegalovirus exposure and HLA in healthy donors. The PCR used 60 Vbeta and 13 Jbeta primers. Using immunoSEQ multiplex PCR, the repertoire was profiled, and TCRdb retains in-frame clones only, with some absent. The sample consists of 110,000 or so clones, 65% to 85% of them appearing once. The source material was PBMCs. Source of these receptors: a woman aged 25 to 39 in good health and CMV-seropositive.

The V and J genes are TRBV7-3 and TRBJ1-6; D remains ambiguous. V was pared by 0 bases and J by 8 bases, with 5 bases between. This CDR3 is built from 13 residues. In germline, CDR1 is SGHTA, CDR2 FQGTGA. The CDR3 nucleotides read TGTGCCAGCAGCTTAACGGCGGATTCACCCCTCCACTTT. It is translated as CASSLTADSPLHF.

The chain uses TRBV29-1 and TRBJ2-3; 7 bases agree with TRBD2. CDR3 length equals 16 residues. Germline V gene sequence: CDR1 SQVTM, CDR2 ANQGSEA. Trimming took 6 bases from V and 2 from J; bases not matched to a gene: 14. The CDR3 DNA reads TGCAGCGTCCACCATATGAGGGACTACTCCACAGATACGCAGTATTTT. This gives the protein CSVHHMRDYSTDTQYF.

This clone was seen only once. The chain joins TRBV10-2 to TRBJ2-3; 10 bases align to TRBD2. The CDR3 covers 16 residues. The germline V gene has CDR1 WSHSY and CDR2 SAAADI. Trimming cost V 7 bases and J 0 bases; bases outside gene matches: 7. The CDR3 loop is CASTLAGPVSTDTQYF. The DNA for the CDR3 is TGCGCCAGCACACTAGCGGGACCCGTTAGCACAGATACGCAGTATTTT.

The chain joins TRBV14 to TRBJ2-5; D call uncertain. Per the germline V gene, CDR1 is SGHDN and CDR2 is FVKESK. The ends were cut back, 2 bases at V and 5 bases at J, with 18 bases in the middle. The CDR3 length is 16 residues. CDR3 in amino acids: CASSQYRSTIVETQYF. CDR3 DNA: TGTGCCAGCAGCCAATATCGGTCTACGATAGTGGAGACCCAGTACTTC.

The CDR3 sequence is CASSLDGGRFGYTF. CDR3 sequence (DNA): TGTGCCAGCAGCTTGGACGGGGGGCGATTTGGCTACACCTTC. V and J are TRBV5-5 and TRBJ1-2, with D perhaps TRBD1 (6 bases). V lost 0 bases to trimming and J lost 7 bases, with 13 bases between them. CDR1 is SGHKS, CDR2 YYEKEE, per germline (reference sequence). This CDR3 comprises 14 residues.

The J gene is TRBJ2-7, the V gene TRBV5-1, with TRBD1 identical over 9 bases. This CDR3 comprises 14 residues. Looked up from germline, CDR1 is SGHRS and CDR2 is YFSETQ. V shed 4 bases, J shed 2 bases, and the junction held 4 bases outside the gene matches. CDR3 sequence (DNA): TGCGCCAGCAGCAGGACAGGGGTGGCCTACGAGCAGTACTTC. Its translation is CASSRTGVAYEQYF.

This clone occurred once. The chain carries TRBV5-1 and TRBJ2-1, with 12 bases lining up with TRBD2. The V and J ends lost 4 bases and 1 base, in that order; junction bases with no gene match: 3. The CDR3 sequence is 16 residues long. The germline CDR1 and CDR2 sequences are SGHRS and YFSETQ. The CDR3 loop is CASSETSGRSYNEQFF. The CDR3 nucleotides are TGCGCCAGCAGCGAGACTAGCGGGAGATCCTACAATGAGCAGTTCTTC.

The rearrangement links TRBV9 to TRBJ1-3, with TRBD1 as a possible D gene (5 bases). This CDR3 has 15 residues. The V and J ends lost 0 bases and 3 bases respectively, with 10 bases between them. CDR1 and CDR2 (germline): SGDLS, YYNGEE. The CDR3 region is CASSVEGISGNTIYF. In DNA form, the CDR3 reads TGTGCCAGCAGCGTAGAGGGGATCAGTGGAAACACCATATATTTT.

This chain connects TRBV13 to TRBJ1-2; 7 nucleotides align to TRBD1. Trimming at V came to 6 bases and at J to 4 bases, leaving 11 bases not matched to a gene. Germline values: CDR1 PRHDT, CDR2 FYEKMQ (reference sequence). CDR3 length equals 15 residues. CDR3 nucleotides: TGTGCCAGCAGTTCTGGACAGGTTGTTGTCTATGGCTACACCTTC. Its translation: CASSSGQVVVYGYTF.

The chain links TRBV5-6 to TRBJ2-5, with 7 positions matching TRBD1. V trimming: 4 bases; J trimming: 5 bases; junction bases outside the gene matches: 14. The CDR3 is 16 amino acids. Germline CDR1 is SGHDT and CDR2 is YYEEEE. CDR3: CASSPDDRALGETQYF. In DNA form, the CDR3 reads TGTGCCAGCAGCCCGGATGACAGGGCACTGGGGGAGACCCAGTACTTC.

This clone was recorded once. V is TRBV5-1 and J is TRBJ1-2, with TRBD1 identical over 8 bases. V gave up 3 bases and J gave up 8 bases; unmatched junction bases: 12. The CDR3 loop spans 15 amino acids. Germline loops: CDR1 SGHRS, CDR2 YFSETQ. The CDR3 is CASSWEPQGAVGYTF. The CDR3 DNA reads TGCGCCAGCAGCTGGGAACCCCAGGGGGCGGTGGGCTACACCTTC.

The V and J genes are TRBV6-5 and TRBJ1-2, with D perhaps TRBD1 (5 bases). The germline V gene has CDR1 MNHEY and CDR2 SVGAGI. Trimming took 5 bases from V and 2 from J, leaving 12 bases between them. The CDR3 loop spans 14 amino acids. DNA for the CDR3: TGTGCCAGCAGTCCTGTTGGGGGGAACTATGGCTACACCTTC. This translates into CASSPVGGNYGYTF.

The chain combines TRBV11-2 with TRBJ2-2, with TRBD1 matching over 7 bases. Germline V gene data show CDR1 as SGHAT and CDR2 as FQNNGV. The CDR3 runs 14 residues. The J segment lost 4 bases and the V segment lost 5 bases, leaving 4 bases of the junction unmatched. CDR3 nucleotides: TGTGCCAGCAGCCAGGACAGGCTCACCGGGGAGCTGTTTTTT. It is translated as CASSQDRLTGELFF.